Presented here are 19 T cell receptor beta chains from one specimen sequenced in a study of siplizumab effects on memory and regulatory T cells. Clones were read by immunoSEQ multiplex PCR, and TCRdb kept only the in-frame ones, dropping some. The data hold about 100,000 clones, with roughly 94% observed a single time. Specimen: Tregs sorted from blood. These receptors came from a human donor in good health.

This chain uses TRBV7-2 with TRBJ2-3; 11 bases align to TRBD2. The CDR3 runs 15 residues. Losses at the gene ends were 5 bases for V and 4 bases for J; bases not matched to a gene: 5. The V gene's germline CDR1 is SGHTA and CDR2 FQGNSA. CDR3 amino acids: CASSVPGLAADTQYF. The CDR3 bases are TGTGCCAGCAGCGTCCCGGGACTAGCGGCAGATACGCAGTATTTT.

The chain couples TRBV28 to TRBJ2-5; 9 bases map to TRBD1. Germline trimming cut 6 bases from V and 1 base from J; bases unmatched to any gene: 9. This CDR3 comprises 16 residues. Germline V gene sequence: CDR1 MDHEN, CDR2 SYDVKM. For the CDR3, the DNA is TGTGCCAGCAGACGGACCGGGACAGGGCCCCAAGAGACCCAGTACTTC. Protein product: CASRRTGTGPQETQYF.

This clone has just one count. The chain uses TRBV18 and TRBJ2-2; D not resolved. Per the germline V gene, CDR1 is KGHSH and CDR2 is LQKENI. The V gene lost 1 base and the J gene lost 6 bases, with 18 bases spanning the gap. The CDR3 runs to 17 residues. The CDR3, as DNA: TGTGCCAGCTCACCACTCTCCCAGATCAACTCAGCCGGGGAGCTGTTTTTT. Its translation is CASSPLSQINSAGELFF.

This rearrangement joins TRBV18 to TRBJ2-7; D is tentatively TRBD1 or TRBD2 (5 bases each). V gave up 7 bases and J gave up 3 bases, with 13 bases separating them. CDR3 length equals 13 residues. In germline, CDR1 is KGHSH, CDR2 LQKENI. CDR3 nucleotide sequence: TGTGCCAGCTTCCGGGACGCCTACTACGAGCAGTACTTC. It yields the protein CASFRDAYYEQYF.

The chain links TRBV27 to TRBJ2-7, with D possibly matching TRBD2 (5 bases). V lost 4 bases and J 3 bases, leaving 7 bases between the germline ends. The germline V gene encodes CDR1 MNHEY and CDR2 SMNVEV (reference sequence). This CDR3 spans 12 amino acids. As DNA, the CDR3 is TGTGCCAGCAGTTCGGGGTACTACGAGCAGTACTTC. Protein sequence: CASSSGYYEQYF.

The genes are TRBV10-1 and TRBJ2-1; D might be TRBD2 (6 bases). This CDR3 comprises 14 residues. Germline V lookup: CDR1 WNHNN, CDR2 SYGVQD (reference sequence). Trimming took 6 bases from V and 7 from J, leaving 16 bases between them. Written as DNA, the CDR3 is TGCGCCAGCAGCCCCCCAGGGACTCCGAATGAGCAGTTCTTC. Translation: CASSPPGTPNEQFF.

The chain couples TRBV7-8 to TRBJ2-5, with 7 nucleotides matching TRBD1. Germline-derived CDR1 and CDR2 are SGHVS and FQNEAQ. This CDR3 is built from 14 residues. The trim removed 1 base at V and 5 bases at J, leaving 4 bases unmatched. The CDR3 sequence is CASSLGQGMETQYF. CDR3 DNA: TGTGCCAGCAGCTTAGGACAGGGCATGGAGACCCAGTACTTC.

The CDR3 is CASSLIRGLGGELFF. The CDR3, as DNA: TGTGCCAGCAGCTTAATAAGGGGACTCGGCGGGGAGCTGTTTTTT. V is TRBV7-3 and J is TRBJ2-2; possible D gene TRBD2, 6 bases. V shed 1 base and J shed 7 bases, with 13 bases lying between them. Germline values: CDR1 SGHTA, CDR2 FQGTGA. The CDR3 extends over 15 amino acids.

This clone turned up a few times. V and J are TRBV5-1 and TRBJ2-2; D perhaps matches TRBD1 (6 bases). V was pared by 6 bases and J by 0 bases, with 12 bases between. The CDR3 consists of 15 residues. Per the germline V gene, CDR1 is SGHRS and CDR2 is YFSETQ. This CDR3 is CASTEQGANTGELFF. CDR3 sequence (DNA): TGCGCCAGCACCGAACAGGGCGCGAACACCGGGGAGCTGTTTTTT.

This clone was seen a handful of times. The chain recombines TRBV10-2 with TRBJ1-5; 8 nucleotides agree with TRBD1. This CDR3 region has 15 residues. V dropped 3 bases and J dropped 6; count of bases not matched to a gene: 7. In germline, CDR1 is WSHSY, CDR2 SAAADI. The CDR3 sequence: CASSDAGGVTQPQHF. The CDR3 nucleotides are TGCGCCAGCAGTGACGCAGGGGGCGTTACTCAGCCCCAGCATTTT.

This clone has just one count. This rearrangement joins TRBV30 to TRBJ1-1; no definite D call. The ends were cut back, 0 bases at V and 4 bases at J, with 6 bases in the middle. There are 12 residues in the CDR3. In germline, CDR1 is GTSNPN, CDR2 SVGIG (reference sequence). The CDR3 loop is CAWSVPGTEAFF. Here the CDR3 DNA reads TGTGCCTGGAGTGTACCGGGCACTGAAGCTTTCTTT.

This clone was picked up one time. The V call is TRBV28, the J call TRBJ1-2; D unresolved. With 0 bases removed from V and 2 bases from J, the gap between germline ends came to 13 bases. The CDR3 loop spans 16 amino acids. Germline V CDR1 and CDR2: MDHEN, SYDVKM. The CDR3 region is CASSLWSSTRNYGYTF. CDR3 nucleotide sequence: TGTGCCAGCAGTTTATGGTCCAGTACTCGCAACTATGGCTACACCTTC.

The chain has TRBV18 and TRBJ1-5; D ambiguous. CDR1 and CDR2 (germline): KGHSH, LQKENI. V dropped 3 bases and J dropped 5 bases, with 8 bases sitting between them. This CDR3 is 13 amino acids long. CDR3 residues: CASSPDRYQPQHF. The CDR3 region has the DNA TGTGCCAGCTCACCGGACCGCTATCAGCCCCAGCATTTT.

The chain employs TRBV6-5 and TRBJ2-2; either TRBD1 or TRBD2 may fit D (6 bases each). Between the trimmed V and J ends, which lost 2 bases and 3 bases, there was a span of 13 bases. The CDR3 has 16 residues. Germline values: CDR1 MNHEY, CDR2 SVGAGI. CDR3 bases: TGTGCCAGCAGTTACGCGAGGGGGACTTACACCGGGGAGCTGTTTTTT. It yields the protein CASSYARGTYTGELFF.

The chain recombines TRBV6-1 with TRBJ2-2; no clear D gene. Per the germline V gene, CDR1 is MNHNS and CDR2 is SASEGT. There are 12 residues in the CDR3. Trimming left V 6 bases short and J 9 bases short, with 11 bases between. CDR3 sequence: CASSPMVRELFF. CDR3 nucleotides: TGTGCCAGCAGCCCTATGGTCCGGGAGCTGTTTTTT.

This clone turned up a few times. The gene calls are TRBV27 and TRBJ2-7; 8 bases map to TRBD2. After removal of 8 bases from V and 4 bases from J, the junction contained 13 bases not matched to a gene. Germline CDR1 is MNHEY and CDR2 is SMNVEV (reference sequence). The CDR3 is 15 residues long. CDR3 in DNA: TGTGCCAGCCAACTCCGACTAGCGCAAATTTACGAGCAGTACTTC. Protein: CASQLRLAQIYEQYF.

The chain employs TRBV13 and TRBJ1-3; the D is unclear. V lost 0 bases and J 0 bases, leaving 15 bases between the germline ends. The CDR3 length is 18 residues. Germline V lookup: CDR1 PRHDT, CDR2 FYEKMQ (reference sequence). CDR3 coding DNA: TGTGCCAGCAGCTTAGGGGGCCTGGTCGGGAGCTCTGGAAACACCATATATTTT. Protein product: CASSLGGLVGSSGNTIYF.

The chain has TRBV15 and TRBJ2-3; the D gene is possibly TRBD1 (5 bases). V was trimmed by 6 bases and J by 3 bases, leaving 13 bases between them. The CDR3 sequence is 14 residues long. The germline CDR1 and CDR2 sequences are LNHNV and YYDKDF (reference sequence). CDR3 DNA: TGTGCCACCAGTCAGGGTGTTCGGACAGATACGCAGTATTTT. It specifies CATSQGVRTDTQYF.

The chain links TRBV19 to TRBJ1-5; D ambiguous. The CDR3 loop spans 12 amino acids. V was clipped by 7 bases and J by 6 bases, with 10 bases between them. CDR1 is LNHDA, CDR2 SQIVND, per germline (reference sequence). The CDR3 region has the DNA TGTGCCAGTAATCGGGATAGTCAGCCCCAGCATTTT. This encodes CASNRDSQPQHF. Combining the CDR3 with reference TRBV19 and TRBJ1-5 gives the whole variable domain DGGITQSPKYLFRKEGQNVTLSCEQNLNHDAMYWYRQDPGQGLRLIYYSQIVNDFQKGDIAEGYSVSREKKESFPLTVTSAQKNPTAFYLCASNRDSQPQHFGDGTRLSIL.